This T cell receptor (beta chain) originates from a study of blood T cells in healthy people across ages. CDR3 length equals 15 residues. The germline CDR1 and CDR2 sequences are DFQATT and SNEGSKA (reference sequence). Trimming removed 6 bases from V and 6 bases from J; junction bases left unmatched: 11. With a J-beta primer mix and a sample-barcoded 5' primer, a second PCR ran about 7 to 11 cycles. Each cDNA molecule, via a template-switch adaptor with 12 random nucleotides, was tagged. MiXCR was run by TCRdb on the 5' RACE reads, yielding one entry per CDR3 protein. The sample has over 950,000 distinct CDR3 sequences, just over 50% seen once. There are many counts of this clonotype. Its specificity is not known. Study-wide findings and caveats: With unsorted PBMCs, a conclusive comparison of naive versus antigen-experienced cells was not possible. Total diversity from one million sequenced T cells was likely underestimated.

The sequence came from a woman aged 55-75 years in good health. The rearrangement uses TRBV20-1 and TRBJ2-7; TRBD2 agrees at 13 bases. The specimen sequenced was blood. Here the CDR3 reads CSARPGLAGSGEQYF. The CDR3 DNA follows: TGCAGTGCGAGACCGGGACTAGCGGGATCGGGCGAGCAGTACTTC.